These T cell receptor beta chains were read from a single sample in a study of OX40 agonist ivuxolimab in advanced cancers. Profiling relied on immunoSEQ multiplex PCR, and the TCRdb table lists in-frame clones only, not all of them. The table lists 50,000 or so clones, 70% to 90% of them singletons, with roughly 0.67% in the top ten. The sample here was CD4+ or CD8+ T cells sorted from blood, taken in a trial of the OX40 agonist ivuxolimab. The receptors originated from an adult with an advanced solid tumor such as melanoma, head and neck, liver or kidney cancer. Each CDR3 is given with its conserved first and last residue. A D gene is named only where the DNA matches it firmly. Clone size is shown for a subset of rows, as once, few, many or a class of expanded clone.

abundance,d_gene,j_gene,v_gene,CDR3nt,CDR3aa
.,.,TRBJ2-2,TRBV4-2,TGTGCCAGCAGCCATCCAACGGGGACCGGGGAGCTGTTTTTT,CASSHPTGTGELFF
.,.,TRBJ1-1,TRBV27,TGTGCCAGCAGACCCTCTGGGGGGCGGGAAGCTTTCTTT,CASRPSGGREAFF
.,.,TRBJ1-2,TRBV6-6,TGTGCCAGCAGTCGGGACAAATCTCGTGGCTACACCTTC,CASSRDKSRGYTF
.,.,TRBJ2-5,TRBV9,TGTGCCAGCAGCCCGGGGGACGGCCAAGAGACCCAGTACTTC,CASSPGDGQETQYF
.,.,TRBJ2-5,TRBV7-9,TGTGCCAGCAGCTTAATCGGGACAACCCAAGAGACCCAGTACTTC,CASSLIGTTQETQYF
once,TRBD1,TRBJ1-5,TRBV6-1,TGTGCCAGCAGTCGACAGGGGACTAGGGATCAGCCCCAGCATTTT,CASSRQGTRDQPQHF
.,TRBD2,TRBJ2-5,TRBV11-3,TGTGCCAGCAGCAGAAGTCTAGCGGGCGCGGACACCCAGTACTTC,CASSRSLAGADTQYF
.,.,TRBJ2-1,TRBV5-1,TGCGCCAGCAGGGGAGGGGGTAGCTCCTACAATGAGCAGTTCTTC,CASRGGGSSYNEQFF
.,.,TRBJ2-3,TRBV29-1,TGCAGCGTTGGTCTGGATACGCAGTATTTT,CSVGLDTQYF
.,.,TRBJ1-1,TRBV7-3,TGTGCCAGCAGCGCCAGGGGTCACACTGAAGCTTTCTTT,CASSARGHTEAFF
.,TRBD1,TRBJ1-4,TRBV2,TGTGCCAGCAGTGGAGGACAGGGCTGGGAAAAACTGTTTTTT,CASSGGQGWEKLFF
few,.,TRBJ1-4,TRBV6-1,TGTGCCAGCAGTAGGGTGGGGAATTCGGAAAAACTGTTTTTT,CASSRVGNSEKLFF
.,TRBD2,TRBJ2-1,TRBV7-3,TGTGCCAGCAGCCTCGGGACTAGCGGGAGTCTGTTCTTC,CASSLGTSGSLFF
.,TRBD1,TRBJ2-7,TRBV28,TGTGCCAGCAGTTTCTTGGGACAGGGTCGGTACGAGCAGTACTTC,CASSFLGQGRYEQYF
.,TRBD1,TRBJ2-2,TRBV5-1,TGCGCCAGCAGCTATGACAGGGTTGGCACCGGGGAGCTGTTTTTT,CASSYDRVGTGELFF
.,.,TRBJ1-2,TRBV6-5,TGTGCCAGCAGTTCCACGGGAGGAGGGGCCAAAGGCTACACCTTC,CASSSTGGGAKGYTF
.,.,TRBJ2-3,TRBV5-4,TGTGCCAGCAGCCCAGAGGGAGATACGCAGTATTTT,CASSPEGDTQYF
.,.,TRBJ2-2,TRBV7-9,TGTGCCAGCAGCTTATTCTACACCGGGGAGCTGTTTTTT,CASSLFYTGELFF
.,TRBD2,TRBJ2-1,TRBV2,TGTGCCAGCAGTGATTGGGCGGGAGGAAGCGATGAGCAGTTCTTC,CASSDWAGGSDEQFF
.,.,TRBJ1-1,TRBV6-5,TGTGCCAGCAGTTACCCCGGACAAGGCGCTTTCTTT,CASSYPGQGAFF
.,.,TRBJ2-7,TRBV7-6,TGTGCCAGCAGCTTAGAGGGAGGCGAGCAGTACTTC,CASSLEGGEQYF
.,TRBD2,TRBJ2-1,TRBV27,TGTGCCAGCAGTGTACCGGGACTAGGGATCTATGAGCAGTTCTTC,CASSVPGLGIYEQFF
.,.,TRBJ1-2,TRBV30,TGTGCCTGGAGTGCGGCAATCGGGGGCTACACCTTC,CAWSAAIGGYTF
.,.,TRBJ2-1,TRBV9,TGTGCCAGCAGCGTAGGACCTCCCTATGAGCAGTTCTTC,CASSVGPPYEQFF
.,.,TRBJ2-7,TRBV5-1,TGCGCCAGCAGCTCCGGGTCCCCTTACGAGCAGTACTTC,CASSSGSPYEQYF
.,.,TRBJ2-5,TRBV18,TGTGCCAGCTCACCGATCAGGGACCAAACGGGGGAGACCCAGTACTTC,CASSPIRDQTGETQYF
.,.,TRBJ1-3,TRBV19,TGTGCCATCTCGTCCGGGCAACGCTTTGGAAACACCATATATTTT,CAISSGQRFGNTIYF
.,.,TRBJ2-7,TRBV5-5,TGTGCCAGCAGCCAGCTTACAGGGTACGAGCAGTACTTC,CASSQLTGYEQYF
.,TRBD2,TRBJ2-7,TRBV19,TGTGCCAGTAGTACCGGACTAGCGGACGGGCAGTACTTC,CASSTGLADGQYF
.,.,TRBJ2-3,TRBV5-6,TGTGCCAGCAGCGCCCCAGATACGCAGTATTTT,CASSAPDTQYF
.,.,TRBJ2-7,TRBV15,TGTGCCACCAGCAGAGATTTTTCGGGAGTCGAGCAGTACTTC,CATSRDFSGVEQYF
.,TRBD2,TRBJ2-4,TRBV7-3,TGTGCCAGCAGCTCTTCCGGGGGGAACATTCAGTACTTC,CASSSSGGNIQYF
.,TRBD1,TRBJ2-1,TRBV28,TGTGCCAGCAGACGACAGGGGGCGGGGAATGAGCAGTTCTTC,CASRRQGAGNEQFF
.,TRBD2,TRBJ2-1,TRBV7-8,TGTGCCAGCAGCCGAGCAGGGAGGGATGAGCAGTTCTTC,CASSRAGRDEQFF
.,TRBD1,TRBJ2-2,TRBV5-1,TGCGCCAGCAGCTTGAGGGGGCAAACCAGAAGGGAGCTGTTTTTT,CASSLRGQTRRELFF
.,.,TRBJ2-4,TRBV18,TGTGCCAGCTCACCAGAGGAGTACAGAAACATTCAGTACTTC,CASSPEEYRNIQYF
.,TRBD2,TRBJ2-7,TRBV7-2,TGTGCCAGCAGCATAGTGGCGGGAGAGGTCTACGAGCAGTACTTC,CASSIVAGEVYEQYF
few,.,TRBJ2-1,TRBV6-6,TGTGCCAGCAGCAGAAATGAGCAGTTCTTC,CASSRNEQFF
.,.,TRBJ2-7,TRBV5-1,TGCGCCAGCAGCTTGGATCCTAGTGCGTCCTACGAGCAGTACTTC,CASSLDPSASYEQYF
.,TRBD1,TRBJ2-3,TRBV4-2,TGTGCCAGCAGCCGACAGGGGGAGGCAGATACGCAGTATTTT,CASSRQGEADTQYF
.,.,TRBJ1-5,TRBV5-1,TGCGCCAGCGCGCCCCAGCATTTT,CASAPQHF
.,TRBD2,TRBJ2-2,TRBV11-3,TGTGCCAGCAGCTCCGGACTAGCGGGAGGCCTCACCACCGGGGAGCTGTTTTTT,CASSSGLAGGLTTGELFF
.,TRBD1,TRBJ2-5,TRBV18,TGTGCCAGCTCAAGGACAGGGGGGAAAGAGACCCAGTACTTC,CASSRTGGKETQYF
.,TRBD1,TRBJ2-7,TRBV7-3,TGTGCCAGCAGCGCTGGGACAGGGTTATCCTACGAGCAGTACTTC,CASSAGTGLSYEQYF